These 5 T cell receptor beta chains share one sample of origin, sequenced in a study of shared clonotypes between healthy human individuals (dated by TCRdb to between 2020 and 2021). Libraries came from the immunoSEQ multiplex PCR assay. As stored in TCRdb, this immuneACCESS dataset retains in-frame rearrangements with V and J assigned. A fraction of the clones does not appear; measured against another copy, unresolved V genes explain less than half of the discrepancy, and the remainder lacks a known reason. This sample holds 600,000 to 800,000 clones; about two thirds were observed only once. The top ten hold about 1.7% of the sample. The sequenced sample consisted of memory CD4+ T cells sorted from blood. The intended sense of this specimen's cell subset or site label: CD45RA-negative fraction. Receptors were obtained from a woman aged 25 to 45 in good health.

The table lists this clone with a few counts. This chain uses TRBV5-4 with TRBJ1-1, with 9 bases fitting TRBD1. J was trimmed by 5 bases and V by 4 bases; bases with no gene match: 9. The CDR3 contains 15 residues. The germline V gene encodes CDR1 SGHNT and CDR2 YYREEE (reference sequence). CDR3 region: CASSTPGQGRTEAFF. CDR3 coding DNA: TGTGCCAGCAGCACCCCCGGACAGGGGAGGACTGAAGCTTTCTTT. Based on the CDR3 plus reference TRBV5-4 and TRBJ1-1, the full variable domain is ETGVTQSPTHLIKTRGQQVTLRCSSQSGHNTVSWYQQALGQGPQFIFQYYREEENGRGNFPPRFSGLQFPNYSSELNVNALELDDSALYLCASSTPGQGRTEAFFGQGTRLTVV.

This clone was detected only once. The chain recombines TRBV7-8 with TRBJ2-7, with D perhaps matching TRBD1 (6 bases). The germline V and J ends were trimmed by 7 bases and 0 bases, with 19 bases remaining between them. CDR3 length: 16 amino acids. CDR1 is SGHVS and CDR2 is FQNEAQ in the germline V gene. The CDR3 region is CASTLVSGASSYEQYF. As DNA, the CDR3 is TGTGCCAGCACCTTGGTCTCAGGGGCCTCCTCCTACGAGCAGTACTTC.

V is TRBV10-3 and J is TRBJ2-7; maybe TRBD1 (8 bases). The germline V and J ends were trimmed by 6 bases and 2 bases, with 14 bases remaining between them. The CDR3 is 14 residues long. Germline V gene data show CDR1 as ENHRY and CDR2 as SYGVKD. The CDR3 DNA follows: TGTGCCATCAGGAGGACAGGGACTACCTACGAGCAGTACTTC. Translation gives CAIRRTGTTYEQYF.

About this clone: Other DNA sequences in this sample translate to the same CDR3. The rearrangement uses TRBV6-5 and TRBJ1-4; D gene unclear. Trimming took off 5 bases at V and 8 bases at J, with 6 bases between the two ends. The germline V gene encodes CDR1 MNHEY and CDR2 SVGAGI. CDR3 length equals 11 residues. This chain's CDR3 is CASSVREKLFF. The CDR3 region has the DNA TGTGCCAGCAGTGTAAGGGAAAAACTGTTTTTT.

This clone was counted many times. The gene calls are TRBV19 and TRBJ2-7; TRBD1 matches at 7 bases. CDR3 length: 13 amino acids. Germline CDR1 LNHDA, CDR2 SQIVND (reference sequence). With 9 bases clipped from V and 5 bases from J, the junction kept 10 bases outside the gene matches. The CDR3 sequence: CASERQGTNEQYF. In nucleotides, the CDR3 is TGTGCCAGCGAGAGACAGGGTACCAACGAGCAGTACTTC.